This TCR beta chain was identified during a study of quantifying T cell responses using KT2 cells. Overall study: RNA was reverse transcribed with TCR alpha and beta constant-region primers.

An oligo carrying a UMI was ligated to the cDNA 3' end. First-round PCR used roughly 4 cycles and beta primers RC1.1 and RC1.2 covering TRBC1 and TRBC2. In TCRdb, the UMI-ligation and nested PCR reads were re-called with MiXCR into one record per CDR3 protein. Here the sample spans over 40,000 distinct CDR3 sequences, around 10% being singletons. Germline CDR1 LGHDT, CDR2 YNNKEL (reference sequence). The trim removed 4 bases at V and 1 base at J, leaving 7 bases unmatched. This CDR3 is 16 amino acids long. This receptor was obtained from a human donor. The sequenced sample was PBMCs spiked with cells of the T cell clone KT2. This chain uses TRBV3-1 with TRBJ2-1; 7 positions match TRBD2. CDR3 DNA: TGTGCCAGCAGCCCACCGGGACTAACTTCCTACAATGAGCAGTTCTTC. As protein: CASSPPGLTSYNEQFF.